This is a list of T cell receptor beta chains from one sample in a study of blood T cell repertoires in COVID-19. Profiled with immunoSEQ multiplex PCR; TCRdb holds only in-frame clones, not every one. The sample contains roughly 500,000 clones, about 85% of which appear only once. The sequenced sample consisted of PBMCs or T cells enriched from blood (not recorded which). The source is a woman aged 60-75 years who had recovered from COVID-19. CDR3s include the opening cysteine and the closing phenylalanine or tryptophan. Each record gives: clone size, V gene, J gene, D gene, CDR3 DNA, CDR3 protein. The D gene is left open where the match is weak. Clone size is stated in some rows and not others, as once, few, many or a class when expanded.

clone size: NA
V gene: TRBV4-1
J gene: TRBJ2-7
D gene: TRBD1
CDR3 DNA: TGCGCCAGCAGCTCCCGGGACAGGGGGCAAGAGCAGTACTTC
CDR3 protein: CASSSRDRGQEQYF

clone size: NA
V gene: TRBV6-5
J gene: TRBJ1-2
D gene: NA
CDR3 DNA: TGTGCCAGCAGTTACTCGAATGAGGACTACTATGGCTACACCTTC
CDR3 protein: CASSYSNEDYYGYTF

clone size: NA
V gene: TRBV2
J gene: TRBJ1-1
D gene: NA
CDR3 DNA: TGTGCCAGCAGTAGGGACTCCATGAACACTGAAGCTTTCTTT
CDR3 protein: CASSRDSMNTEAFF

clone size: NA
V gene: TRBV27
J gene: TRBJ2-3
D gene: TRBD2
CDR3 DNA: TGTGCCAGCAGTTTATGGGGCGGGGGGGCAGATACGCAGTATTTT
CDR3 protein: CASSLWGGGADTQYF

clone size: NA
V gene: TRBV6-5
J gene: TRBJ1-1
D gene: NA
CDR3 DNA: TGTGCCAGCAGCTCTGGGCACCCGAACACTGAAGCTTTCTTT
CDR3 protein: CASSSGHPNTEAFF

clone size: NA
V gene: TRBV7-8
J gene: TRBJ1-1
D gene: NA
CDR3 DNA: TGTGCCAGCAGCTCTGGACATATCACTGAAGCTTTCTTT
CDR3 protein: CASSSGHITEAFF

clone size: NA
V gene: TRBV5-1
J gene: TRBJ2-2
D gene: TRBD2
CDR3 DNA: TGCGCCAGCAGCTTTAGCGGGGGGCTGAACACCGGGGAGCTGTTTTTT
CDR3 protein: CASSFSGGLNTGELFF

clone size: NA
V gene: TRBV6-1
J gene: TRBJ1-5
D gene: NA
CDR3 DNA: TGTGCCAGCAGTGAAGGGCAGGACTTCAATCAGCCCCAGCATTTT
CDR3 protein: CASSEGQDFNQPQHF

clone size: NA
V gene: TRBV19
J gene: TRBJ2-6
D gene: NA
CDR3 DNA: TGTGCCAGTAGTATGGCGACAGGCCTCTCTGGGGCCAACGTCCTGACTTTC
CDR3 protein: CASSMATGLSGANVLTF

clone size: NA
V gene: TRBV5-1
J gene: TRBJ2-4
D gene: TRBD1
CDR3 DNA: TGCGCCAGCAGCTCCTACAGGGGGGACAAAAACATTCAGTACTTC
CDR3 protein: CASSSYRGDKNIQYF

clone size: NA
V gene: TRBV9
J gene: TRBJ2-3
D gene: NA
CDR3 DNA: TGTGCCAGCAGCGTAGCCGGGGATTCCCTCGGGCATAATACGCAGTATTTT
CDR3 protein: CASSVAGDSLGHNTQYF

clone size: NA
V gene: TRBV20-1
J gene: TRBJ1-1
D gene: NA
CDR3 DNA: TGCAGTGCTAGTCAGGGCTCCTCCGAAGCTTTCTTT
CDR3 protein: CSASQGSSEAFF

clone size: NA
V gene: TRBV9
J gene: TRBJ2-1
D gene: NA
CDR3 DNA: TGTGCCAGCAGTCGAACTAGCCTGGGGGAGCAGTTCTTC
CDR3 protein: CASSRTSLGEQFF

clone size: few
V gene: TRBV6-5
J gene: TRBJ2-7
D gene: NA
CDR3 DNA: TGTGCCAGCAGTTCGCCAGGGACTGTCTACGAGCAGTACTTC
CDR3 protein: CASSSPGTVYEQYF

clone size: NA
V gene: TRBV4-1
J gene: TRBJ1-1
D gene: NA
CDR3 DNA: TGCGCCAGCAGCCAAGATCGAGGAACTGAAGCTTTCTTT
CDR3 protein: CASSQDRGTEAFF

clone size: NA
V gene: TRBV6-5
J gene: TRBJ2-3
D gene: TRBD2
CDR3 DNA: TGTGCCAGCAGTTACCGGCGGGGGGGTGGCACAGATACGCAGTATTTT
CDR3 protein: CASSYRRGGGTDTQYF

clone size: NA
V gene: TRBV6-5
J gene: TRBJ2-6
D gene: NA
CDR3 DNA: TGTGCCAGCAGAAGGGGGACTGGGGCCAACGTCCTGACTTTC
CDR3 protein: CASRRGTGANVLTF

clone size: NA
V gene: TRBV11-2
J gene: TRBJ1-2
D gene: NA
CDR3 DNA: TGTGCCAGCAGCTTGGCAGGGGAAAACTATGGCTACACCTTC
CDR3 protein: CASSLAGENYGYTF